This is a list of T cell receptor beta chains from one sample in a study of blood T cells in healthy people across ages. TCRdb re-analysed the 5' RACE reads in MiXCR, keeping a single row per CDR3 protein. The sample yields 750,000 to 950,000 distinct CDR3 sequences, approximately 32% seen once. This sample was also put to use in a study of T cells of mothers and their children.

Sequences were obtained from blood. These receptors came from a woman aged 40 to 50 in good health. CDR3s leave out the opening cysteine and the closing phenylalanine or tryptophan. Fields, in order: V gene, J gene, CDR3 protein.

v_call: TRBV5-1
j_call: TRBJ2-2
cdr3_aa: ASSRGPIRQNTGELF

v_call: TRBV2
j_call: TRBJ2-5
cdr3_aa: ASNMRVGETQY

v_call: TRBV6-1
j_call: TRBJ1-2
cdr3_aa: ASSEQAGTNYGYT

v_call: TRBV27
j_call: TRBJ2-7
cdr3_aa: ASSLSGVGGYSYEQY

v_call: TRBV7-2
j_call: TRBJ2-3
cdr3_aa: ASSQHYYPTFRTDTQY

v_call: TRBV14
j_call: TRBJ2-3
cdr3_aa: ASSQEGLAVGGTDTQY

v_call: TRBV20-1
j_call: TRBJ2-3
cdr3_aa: SATRAPGEY

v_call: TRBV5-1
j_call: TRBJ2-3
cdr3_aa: ASKEIGNTDTQY

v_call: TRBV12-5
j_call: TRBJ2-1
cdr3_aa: ASGLASGTGNNEQF

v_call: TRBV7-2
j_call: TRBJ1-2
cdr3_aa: ASSLDGCGYT

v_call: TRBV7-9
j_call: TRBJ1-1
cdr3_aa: ASGSDSSNTEAF

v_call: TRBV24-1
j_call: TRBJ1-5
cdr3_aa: ATAATGNNQPQH

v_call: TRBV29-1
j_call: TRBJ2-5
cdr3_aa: SVEGRAQETQY

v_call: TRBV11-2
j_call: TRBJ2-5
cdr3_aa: ASSLYPGQQETQY

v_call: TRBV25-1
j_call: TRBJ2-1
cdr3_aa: ASSETSGVNNEQF

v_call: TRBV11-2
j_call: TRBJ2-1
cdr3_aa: ASSPRLAGLRLNEQF

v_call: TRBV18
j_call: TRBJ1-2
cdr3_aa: ASSPGVDYGYT

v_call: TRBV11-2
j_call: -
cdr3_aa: AGSSLPGQGFEQY

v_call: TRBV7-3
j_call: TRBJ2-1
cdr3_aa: ASSPRGGGASHSYNEQF

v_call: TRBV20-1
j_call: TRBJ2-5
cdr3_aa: SARDLKQGRGRETQY

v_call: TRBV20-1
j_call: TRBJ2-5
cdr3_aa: SAREIPRTGKGETQY

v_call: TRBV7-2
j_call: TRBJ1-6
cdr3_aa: ASSSRQGGTPLH

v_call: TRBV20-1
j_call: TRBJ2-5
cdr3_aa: SAVTGGWQETQY

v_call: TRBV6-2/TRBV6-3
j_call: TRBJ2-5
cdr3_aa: ASSYLAGRETQY

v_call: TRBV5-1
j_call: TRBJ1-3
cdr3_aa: ASSFDLRTIY

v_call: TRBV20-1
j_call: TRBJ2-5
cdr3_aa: SASETGGQETQY

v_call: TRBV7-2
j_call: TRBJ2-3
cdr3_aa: ASSPTMPQY

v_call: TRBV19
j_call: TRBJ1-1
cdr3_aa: ASSMAGGAEAF

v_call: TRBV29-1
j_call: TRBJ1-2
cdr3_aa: GVDSGPYGYT

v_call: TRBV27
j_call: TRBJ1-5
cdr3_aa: ASSFLGQPQH

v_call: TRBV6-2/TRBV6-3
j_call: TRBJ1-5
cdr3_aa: ASSYLAGGQPQH

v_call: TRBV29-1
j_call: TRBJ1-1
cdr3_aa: SVEDFQGDNTEAF

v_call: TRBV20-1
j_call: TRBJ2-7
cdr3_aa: SATNPERDEQY

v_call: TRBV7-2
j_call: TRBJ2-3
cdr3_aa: ASSTRTSGGAGDAQY

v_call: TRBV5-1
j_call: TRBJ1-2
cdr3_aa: ASLGQAPAYGYT

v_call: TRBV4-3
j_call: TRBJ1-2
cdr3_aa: ASSQDQGNYGYT

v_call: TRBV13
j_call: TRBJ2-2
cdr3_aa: ASSLAGTYTGELF

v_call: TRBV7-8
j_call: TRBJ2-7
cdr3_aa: ASSLVLAGIRSYEQY

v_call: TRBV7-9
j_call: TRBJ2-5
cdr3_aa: ASSFAQGEETQY

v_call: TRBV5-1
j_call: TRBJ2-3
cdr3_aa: ASRAGASTDTQY

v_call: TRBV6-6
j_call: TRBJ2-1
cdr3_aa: AGSSRANEQF

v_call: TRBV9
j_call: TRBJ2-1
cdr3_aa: ASSATLAGGQGQL

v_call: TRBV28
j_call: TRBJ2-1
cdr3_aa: ASRTGQVNNEQF

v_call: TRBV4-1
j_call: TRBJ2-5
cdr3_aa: ASSQSIYQETQY

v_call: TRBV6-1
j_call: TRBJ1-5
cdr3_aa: ASSATGGGGNQPQH

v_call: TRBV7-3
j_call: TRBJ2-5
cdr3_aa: ASSLKSGDGETQY

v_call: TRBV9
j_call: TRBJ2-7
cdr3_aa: ASSVTSSPNYEQY

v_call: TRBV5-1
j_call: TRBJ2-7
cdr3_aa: ASSSGSWDGTYEQY

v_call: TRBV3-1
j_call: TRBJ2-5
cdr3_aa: ASSPEEGETQY

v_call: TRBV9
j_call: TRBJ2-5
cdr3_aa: ASSGSGDQETQY

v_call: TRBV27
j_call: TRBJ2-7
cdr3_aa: ASSNRGPYEQY

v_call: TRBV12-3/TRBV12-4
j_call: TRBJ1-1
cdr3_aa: ASSWGQTGNTEAF

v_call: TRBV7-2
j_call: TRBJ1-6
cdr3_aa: ASSLTGINSPLH